The sequence of this TCR beta chain was determined in a study of early T cells in non-severe SARS-CoV-2 infection (dated by TCRdb to the early 2020s). Notes on the research overall: Because TCR sequencing was done on bulk RNA from unsorted whole blood, the alpha and beta chains could not be paired.

Here is what the overall study found, with its caveats: Matching against VDJdb was skewed toward anti-spike CD8 responses, likely underestimated virus-specific expansions, and missed private and CD4 specificities.

Library prep was done by 5' RACE. The instrument given in TCRdb is NextSeq 500. The TCR library protocol attached unique molecular identifiers to individual cDNA molecules to correct for sequencing error and PCR bias. TCR alpha and beta chains were both sequenced, and the abundances of alpha and beta sequences in each sample were closely correlated with each other. The study's own analysis went as follows. V gene, J gene and CDR3 annotation of TCR sequences was performed with Decombinator V4. TCRs were defined as expanded if a significant change between any two time points was detected under a Poisson model with p below 0.0001. TCR abundances were normalised to the total number of TCRs sequenced in each sample and reported as counts per million. MAIT TCRs were defined by TRAV1-2 paired with TRAJ12, TRAJ20 or TRAJ33, and iNKT TCRs by TRAV10 paired with TRAJ18. A search of VDJdb, accessed on 1 November 2021, was run for TCRs annotated to CMV, EBV and SARS-CoV-2, with TCRs annotated for multiple antigens excluded. TCRdb reworked the public reads: Q25 trimming with fastp, MiXCR clone assembly, productive beta chains retained. Identical CDR3 protein sequences are pooled into one entry, listed with their most common genes and DNA. TCRdb's processing, not the authors' own work, is the source of the V and J calls. This sample holds approximately 70,000 distinct CDR3 sequences; 9.5% to 15% were observed only once. The ten largest account for 2.5% to 3% of the sample.

This was a case-control study nested in a cohort of healthcare workers in London, UK, who had nasopharyngeal swab PCR tests and blood samples taken every week. Healthcare workers were enrolled in the week of the UK lockdown, from 23 to 31 March 2020, and were followed every week for up to roughly 16 weeks. This clonotype was seen repeatedly, ten times or more. Its specific antigen is unknown. Base qualities are not recorded, but no much larger clone differs from it by a single base. Counted from cysteine to phenylalanine, this CDR3 has 15 amino acids. Only CDR3 DNA is held: 45 bases, read in frame from base 1. CDR1 and CDR2, per the germline V gene, are SGHRS and YFSETQ. V is trimmed back by 6 bases and J by 4 bases, and the junction contains 8 bases that no gene match accounts for.

Specimen: whole blood, collected at baseline. The origin of this receptor is an adult who was a healthcare worker with PCR-confirmed SARS-CoV-2 infection or an uninfected control (not recorded which). The rearranged chain carries TRBV5-1 and TRBJ1-5, and 9 junction bases match TRBD1. The nucleotide sequence reads TGCGCCAGCATAATCGGACAGGGGCATAATCAGCCCCAGCATTTT. Protein translation: CASIIGQGHNQPQHF.